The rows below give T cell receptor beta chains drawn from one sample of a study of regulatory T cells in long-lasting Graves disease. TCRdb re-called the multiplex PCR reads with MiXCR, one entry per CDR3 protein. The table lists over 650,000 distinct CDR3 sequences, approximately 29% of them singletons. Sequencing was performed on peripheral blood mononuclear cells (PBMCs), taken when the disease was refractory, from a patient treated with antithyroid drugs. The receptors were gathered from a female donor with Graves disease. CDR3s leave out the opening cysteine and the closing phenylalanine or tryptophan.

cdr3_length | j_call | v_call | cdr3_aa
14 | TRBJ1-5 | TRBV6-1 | ASIPGQGDSNQPQH
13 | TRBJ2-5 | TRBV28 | ASSTAGPSQETQY
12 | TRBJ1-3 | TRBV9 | ASSVAAGGNTIY
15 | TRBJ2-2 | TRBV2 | ASSESSGAVSTGELF
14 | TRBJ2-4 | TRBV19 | ASSRTPTGSEDIQY
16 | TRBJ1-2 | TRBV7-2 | ASSLRAGTGGVGSSYT
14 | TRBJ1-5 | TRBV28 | ASSPYLPSGNQPQH
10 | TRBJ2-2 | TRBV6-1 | ASKAAGGELF
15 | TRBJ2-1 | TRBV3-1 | ASSQAALAGAHNEQF
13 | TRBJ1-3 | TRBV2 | ASRPTESSGNTIY
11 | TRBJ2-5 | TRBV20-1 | SAAPGDQETQY
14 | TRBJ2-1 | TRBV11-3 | ASSLGGLASYNEQF
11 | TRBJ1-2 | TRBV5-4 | ALRRGGESGYT
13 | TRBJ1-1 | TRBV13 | ASSRPTGPSTEAF
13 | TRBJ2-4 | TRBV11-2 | ASSLRGTGKNIQY
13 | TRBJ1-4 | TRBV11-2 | ASSLDGTRDEKLF
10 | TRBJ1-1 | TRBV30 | AWNQDFTEAF
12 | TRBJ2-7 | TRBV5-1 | ASSLRAGLYEQY
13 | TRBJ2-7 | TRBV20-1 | SASGGRQYRYEQY
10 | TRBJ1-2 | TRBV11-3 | ASSPINYGYT
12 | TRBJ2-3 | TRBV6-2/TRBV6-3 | ASSDLTGTDTQY
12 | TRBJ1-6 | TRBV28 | ASSLGTDYSPLH
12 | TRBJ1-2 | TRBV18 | ASSVQGRNDGYT
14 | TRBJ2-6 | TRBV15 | ATSRDRRSGANVLT
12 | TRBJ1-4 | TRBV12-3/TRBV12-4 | ASRPGSLAEKLF
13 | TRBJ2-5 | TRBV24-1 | ATSDARPGEETQY
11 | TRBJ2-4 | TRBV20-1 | SASRQGDNIQY
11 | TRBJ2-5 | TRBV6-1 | ASSGRDRETQY
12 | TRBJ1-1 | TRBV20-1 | SARNGGRGTEAF
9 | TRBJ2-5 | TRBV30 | AWSVGETQY
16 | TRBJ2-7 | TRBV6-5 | ASSYGVAGQRWTYEQY
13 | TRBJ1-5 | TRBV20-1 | SASDGGFGNQPQH
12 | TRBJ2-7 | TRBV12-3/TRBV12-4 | ASSRELRDYEQY
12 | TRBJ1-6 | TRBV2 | ASSAQGHNSPLH
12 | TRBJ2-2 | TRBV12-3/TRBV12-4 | ASSFFKYTGELF
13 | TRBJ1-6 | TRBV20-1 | SARTASSYNSPLH
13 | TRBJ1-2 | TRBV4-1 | ASSQGEGYDYGYT
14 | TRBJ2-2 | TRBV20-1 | SATGNTGGHTGELF
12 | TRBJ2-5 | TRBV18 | ASSPFGQSETQY
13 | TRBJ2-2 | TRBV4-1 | ASSPSQGWTGELF
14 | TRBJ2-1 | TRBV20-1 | SARRRDYPTIWEQF
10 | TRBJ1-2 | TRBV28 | ASSLILNGYT
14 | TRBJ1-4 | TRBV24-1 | ATSEPGTGGAEKLF
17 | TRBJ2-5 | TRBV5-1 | ASSSPGLAEMIEGETQY
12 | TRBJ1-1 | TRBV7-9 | ASSFQTGGTEAF
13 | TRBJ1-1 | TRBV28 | ASSRQGSYNAEAF
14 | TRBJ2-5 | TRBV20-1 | SARDPGGLSQETQY